This TCR beta chain was identified in a study of T cells in Graves' hyperthyroidism and ophthalmopathy. Trimming shortened V by 4 bases and J by 0 bases, and 13 bases separated the two germline ends. CDR3 size: 15 residues. The germline CDR1 and CDR2 sequences are SGHRS and YFSETQ. The patients, who ranged from 18 to 65 in age, presented with newly diagnosed hyperthyroidism lasting under 2 months. Patients were excluded for uncontrolled infection, other autoimmune disease, pregnancy or lactation. This clonotype was counted ten times or more. Its antigen is not identified. The study's findings and limits: Most thyroid clonotypes with frequency above 0.001 were detected in blood.

RNA transcripts provided the source from which TCR beta CDR3 regions were amplified. The HTBI primer set served for first-round RT-PCR of the TCR CDR3. TCRdb processed the multiplex PCR reads anew with MiXCR; each CDR3 protein has one entry. The sample carries 45,000 or so distinct CDR3 sequences, more than 40% recorded once. Sample: peripheral blood or thyroid tissue (not recorded which). The chain carries TRBV5-1 and TRBJ1-1, with D maybe TRBD1 (5 bases). The TCR was taken from a woman aged 45 to 65 with Graves' hyperthyroidism. CDR3 nucleotide sequence: TGCGCCAGCAGCCTTGGGGGGGTCTTGAACACTGAAGCTTTCTTT. Its translation: CASSLGGVLNTEAFF.